The entry below gives a single T cell receptor (beta chain) sequence along with its context. The data belong to a study of shared clonotypes between healthy human individuals. About the research overall: The people who gave samples were two women and a few men aged 18 to 49.

This CDR3 region has 15 residues. V was pared by 6 bases and J by 2 bases, with 3 bases of the junction left unmatched. Per germline, CDR1 SGHVS and CDR2 FNYEAQ. Terminally differentiated effector memory CD45RA+ cells were left out of the naive CD8 fraction, which was CD45RO-negative and positively selected for CCR7. Within Nashville, Tennessee resided all donors, each a Caucasian adult. Running of the assay took place at deep level. Genomic DNA of each subset was evenly split across several immunoSEQ plates. Sequencing used immunoSEQ multiplex PCR; TCRdb keeps in-frame clones, though not all of them. This table has under 1 million clones, about 96% appearing once.

This receptor was identified in a man aged 25-45 years in good health. The specimen was naive CD8+ T cells sorted from blood. V gene TRBV7-6 combines with J gene TRBJ2-3, with 12 positions matching TRBD2. Written as DNA, the CDR3 is TGTGCCAGCAGAAGGACTAGCGGGAACACAGATACGCAGTATTTT. It encodes CASRRTSGNTDTQYF.